The TCR beta chain described here comes from a study of graft-versus-host responses after intestinal transplantation. Study-wide context: Tacrolimus plus steroids were given to all recipients for approximately three years, preceded by anti-thymocyte globulin induction.

This clone has a handful of counts. The antigen is unknown. Produced via immunoSEQ multiplex PCR; TCRdb's table is partial and in-frame only. The top ten clones hold less than 0.45% of a sample with about 84,000 clones, less than 95% of them seen once. The starting material was unstimulated CD4+ T cells sorted from spleen or lymph node cells, obtained before transplant. The receptor was isolated from a human donor who was the organ donor for an intestinal transplant.

CDR3: CASRGASGGFTDTQYF. For the CDR3, the DNA is TGCGCCAGCAGGGGGGCCAGCGGGGGATTCACAGATACGCAGTATTTT. This chain connects TRBV5-1 to TRBJ2-3; 8 bases fit TRBD2. This CDR3 spans 16 amino acids. Germline V gives CDR1 SGHRS, CDR2 YFSETQ. J gave up 2 bases and V 5 bases, and 10 bases lay outside the gene matches. The whole variable domain, filled in from reference TRBV5-1 and TRBJ2-3, reads KAGVTQTPRYLIKTRGQQVTLSCSPISGHRSVSWYQQTPGQGLQFLFEYFSETQRNKGNFPGRFSGRQFSNSRSEMNVSTLELGDSALYLCASRGASGGFTDTQYFGPGTRLTVL.